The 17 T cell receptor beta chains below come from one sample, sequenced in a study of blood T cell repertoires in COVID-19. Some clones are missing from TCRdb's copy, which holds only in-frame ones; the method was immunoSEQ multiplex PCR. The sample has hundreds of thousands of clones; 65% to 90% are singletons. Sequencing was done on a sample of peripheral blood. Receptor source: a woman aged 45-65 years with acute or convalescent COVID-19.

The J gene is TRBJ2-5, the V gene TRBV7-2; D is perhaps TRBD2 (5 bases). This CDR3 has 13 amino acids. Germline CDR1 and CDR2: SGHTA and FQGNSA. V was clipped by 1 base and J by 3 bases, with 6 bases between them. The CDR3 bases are TGTGCCAGCAGCTTAGTGAGGGAAGAGACCCAGTACTTC. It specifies CASSLVREETQYF.

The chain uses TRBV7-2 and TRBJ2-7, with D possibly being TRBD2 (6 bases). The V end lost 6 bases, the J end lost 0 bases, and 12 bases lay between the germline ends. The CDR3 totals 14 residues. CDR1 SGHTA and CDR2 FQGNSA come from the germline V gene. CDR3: CASSLDYSSYEQYF. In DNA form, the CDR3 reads TGTGCCAGCAGTTTGGACTATTCCTCCTACGAGCAGTACTTC.

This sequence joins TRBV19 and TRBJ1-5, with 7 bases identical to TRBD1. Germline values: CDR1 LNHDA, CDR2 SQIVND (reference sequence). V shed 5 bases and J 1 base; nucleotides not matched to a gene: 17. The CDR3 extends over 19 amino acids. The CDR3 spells CASSVRQGATGVSNQPQHF. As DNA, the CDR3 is TGTGCCAGTAGTGTCCGACAGGGCGCGACTGGAGTAAGCAATCAGCCCCAGCATTTT.

DNA for the CDR3: TGTGCCAGTAGTATGCTTGCAGACCAAGAGACCCAGTACTTC. It specifies CASSMLADQETQYF. The J gene is TRBJ2-5, the V gene TRBV19; no clear D. CDR3 length equals 14 residues. The germline V gene has CDR1 LNHDA and CDR2 SQIVND (reference sequence). V shed 3 bases and J shed 0 bases, with 8 bases lying between them.

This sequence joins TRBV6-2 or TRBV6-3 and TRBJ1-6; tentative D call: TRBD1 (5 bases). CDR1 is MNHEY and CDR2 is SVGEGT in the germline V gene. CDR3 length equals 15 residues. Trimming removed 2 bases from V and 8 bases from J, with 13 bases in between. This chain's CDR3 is CASSYAGNSDSPLHF. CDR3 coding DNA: TGTGCCAGCAGTTACGCAGGGAATTCGGATTCACCCCTCCACTTT.

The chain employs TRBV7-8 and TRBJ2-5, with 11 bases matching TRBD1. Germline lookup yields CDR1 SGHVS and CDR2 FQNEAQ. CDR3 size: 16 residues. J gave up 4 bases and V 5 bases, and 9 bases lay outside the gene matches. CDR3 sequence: CASSPGQGAALETQYF. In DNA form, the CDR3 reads TGTGCCAGCAGCCCAGGACAGGGGGCGGCCCTAGAGACCCAGTACTTC.

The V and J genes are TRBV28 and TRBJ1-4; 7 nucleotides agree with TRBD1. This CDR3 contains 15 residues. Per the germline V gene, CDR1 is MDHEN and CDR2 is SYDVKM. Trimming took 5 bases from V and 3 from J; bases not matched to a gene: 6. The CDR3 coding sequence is TGTGCCAGCAGTCTCTCAGGGGGTGCTAATGAAAAACTGTTTTTT. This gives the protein CASSLSGGANEKLFF.

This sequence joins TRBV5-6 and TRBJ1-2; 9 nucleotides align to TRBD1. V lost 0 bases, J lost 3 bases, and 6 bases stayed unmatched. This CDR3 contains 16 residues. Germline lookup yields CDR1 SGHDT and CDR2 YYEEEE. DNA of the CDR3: TGTGCCAGCAGCTTGGGGGGACAGGGCTTGGACTATGGCTACACCTTC. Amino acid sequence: CASSLGGQGLDYGYTF.

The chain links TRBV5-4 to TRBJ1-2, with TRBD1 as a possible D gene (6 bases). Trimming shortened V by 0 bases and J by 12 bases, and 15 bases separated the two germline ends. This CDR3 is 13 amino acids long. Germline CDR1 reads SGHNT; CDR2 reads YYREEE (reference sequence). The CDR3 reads CASSLAGVPGDTF. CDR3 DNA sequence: TGTGCCAGCAGCTTGGCAGGGGTCCCCGGTGACACCTTC.

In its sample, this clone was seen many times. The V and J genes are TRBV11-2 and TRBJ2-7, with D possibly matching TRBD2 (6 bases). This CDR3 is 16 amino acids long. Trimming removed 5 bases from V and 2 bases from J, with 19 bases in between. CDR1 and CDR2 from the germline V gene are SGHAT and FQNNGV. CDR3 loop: CASSPYLGRAAYEQYF. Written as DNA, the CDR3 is TGTGCCAGCAGCCCTTACCTCGGGAGAGCAGCCTACGAGCAGTACTTC.

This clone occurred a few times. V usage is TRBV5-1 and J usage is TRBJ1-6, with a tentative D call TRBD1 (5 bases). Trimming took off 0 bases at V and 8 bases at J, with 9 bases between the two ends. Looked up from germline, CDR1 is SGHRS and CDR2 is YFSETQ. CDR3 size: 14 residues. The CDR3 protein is CASSLDQGDSPLHF. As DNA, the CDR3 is TGCGCCAGCAGCTTGGATCAAGGGGATTCACCCCTCCACTTT.

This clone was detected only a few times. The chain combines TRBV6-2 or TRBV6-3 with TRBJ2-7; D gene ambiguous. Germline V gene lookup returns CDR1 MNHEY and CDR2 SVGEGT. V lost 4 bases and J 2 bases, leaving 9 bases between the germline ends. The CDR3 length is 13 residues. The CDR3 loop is CASSFPSPYEQYF. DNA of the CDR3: TGTGCCAGCAGTTTTCCCAGTCCCTACGAGCAGTACTTC.

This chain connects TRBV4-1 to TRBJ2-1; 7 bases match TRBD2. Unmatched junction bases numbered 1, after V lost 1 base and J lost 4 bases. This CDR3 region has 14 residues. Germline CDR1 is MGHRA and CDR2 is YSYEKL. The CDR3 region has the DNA TGCGCCAGCAGCCAAGTCGGGGGGTACAATGAGCAGTTCTTC. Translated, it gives CASSQVGGYNEQFF.

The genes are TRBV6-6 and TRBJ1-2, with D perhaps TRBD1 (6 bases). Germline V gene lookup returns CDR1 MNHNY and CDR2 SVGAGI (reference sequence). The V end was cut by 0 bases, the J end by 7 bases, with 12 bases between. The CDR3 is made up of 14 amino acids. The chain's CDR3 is CASSYSGGASGYTF. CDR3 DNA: TGTGCCAGCAGTTACTCTGGGGGGGCTTCTGGCTACACCTTC.

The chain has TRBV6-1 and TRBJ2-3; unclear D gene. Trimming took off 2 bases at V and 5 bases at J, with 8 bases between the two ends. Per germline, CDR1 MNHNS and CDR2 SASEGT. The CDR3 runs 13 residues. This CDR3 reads CASSELELDTQYF. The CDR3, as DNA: TGTGCCAGCAGTGAATTAGAGTTAGATACGCAGTATTTT.

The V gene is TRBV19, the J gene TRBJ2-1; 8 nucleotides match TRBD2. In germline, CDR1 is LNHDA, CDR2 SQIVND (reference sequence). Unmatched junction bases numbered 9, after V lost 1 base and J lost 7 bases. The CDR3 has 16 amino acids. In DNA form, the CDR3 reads TGTGCCAGTAGTATAGTCCGGGAGGGCCCCCAGAATGAGCAGTTCTTC. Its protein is CASSIVREGPQNEQFF. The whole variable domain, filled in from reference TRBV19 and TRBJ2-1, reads DGGITQSPKYLFRKEGQNVTLSCEQNLNHDAMYWYRQDPGQGLRLIYYSQIVNDFQKGDIAEGYSVSREKKESFPLTVTSAQKNPTAFYLCASSIVREGPQNEQFFGPGTRLTVL.

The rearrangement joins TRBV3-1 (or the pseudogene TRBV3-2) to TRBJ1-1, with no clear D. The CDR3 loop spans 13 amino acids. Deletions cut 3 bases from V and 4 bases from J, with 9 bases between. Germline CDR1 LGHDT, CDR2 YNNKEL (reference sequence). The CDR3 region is CASSQREGTEAFF. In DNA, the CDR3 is TGTGCCAGCAGCCAGCGGGAGGGCACTGAAGCTTTCTTT.